The 29 T cell receptor beta chains below come from one sample, sequenced in a study of blood T cells in healthy people across ages. With a J-beta primer mix and a sample-barcoded 5' primer, a second PCR ran about 7 to 12 cycles. MiXCR, run by TCRdb on the 5' RACE reads, gives a single entry per CDR3 protein. The sample yields over 1,500,000 distinct CDR3 sequences, about two fifths seen once. The source material was blood. The receptors stem from a human donor in good health.

The rearrangement uses TRBV29-1 and TRBJ2-7; the D gene is possibly TRBD1 (5 bases). The germline V gene encodes CDR1 SQVTM and CDR2 ANQGSEA. This CDR3 has 14 amino acids. V dropped 4 bases and J dropped 3 bases, with 16 bases sitting between them. Here the CDR3 DNA reads TGCAGCGTTGGCCCTTGGGGCAGTCGCTACGAGCAGTACTTC. Its protein is CSVGPWGSRYEQYF.

Concerning this clonotype: One end of the junction fails to match germline, which may point to a read error. This sequence joins TRBV28 and TRBJ2-3; TRBD2 aligns across 9 bases. The CDR3 covers 15 residues. CDR1 is MDHEN, CDR2 SYDVKM, per germline. The CDR3 coding sequence is TGTGCCAGCAGTTACGGCGGGGGGGCCCCAGATACGCGGTATTTT. It translates to CASSYGGGAPDTRYF. Based on the CDR3 plus reference TRBV28 and TRBJ2-3, the full variable domain is DVKVTQSSRYLVKRTGEKVFLECVQDMDHENMFWYRQDPGLGLRLIYFSYDVKMKEKGDIPEGYSVSREKKERFSLILESASTNQTSMYLCASSYGGGAPDTRYFGPGTRLTVL.

This rearrangement joins TRBV5-5 to TRBJ2-1; D tentatively reads TRBD1 or TRBD2 (5 bases each). V dropped 3 bases and J dropped 2 bases, with 6 bases sitting between them. Germline loops: CDR1 SGHKS, CDR2 YYEKEE (reference sequence). The CDR3 totals 13 residues. In DNA, the CDR3 is TGTGCCAGCAGCTGGGACCCCTACAATGAGCAGTTCTTC. It is translated as CASSWDPYNEQFF.

This clonotype was counted only a few times. The rearrangement joins TRBV7-2 to TRBJ1-1; D remains unclear. This CDR3 spans 11 amino acids. CDR1 is SGHTA, CDR2 FQGNSA, per germline. Trimming left V 5 bases short and J 11 bases short, with 12 bases between. The CDR3 coding sequence is TGTGCCAGCAGCACTGGATGGGAGGCTTTCTTT. This codes for CASSTGWEAFF.

This clonotype is a singleton in its sample. V is TRBV12-3 or TRBV12-4 and J is TRBJ2-1; D possibly matches TRBD1 or TRBD2 (5 bases each). Trimming took 6 bases from V and 5 from J, leaving 14 bases between them. The CDR3 covers 14 residues. CDR3 nucleotides: TGTGCCAGCAGAACTTGGGACGGCAACAATGAGCAGTTCTTC. It is translated as CASRTWDGNNEQFF.

The rearrangement links TRBV5-1 to TRBJ2-1; D is ambiguous. CDR3 length equals 13 residues. V was pared by 0 bases and J by 9 bases, with 10 bases between. CDR1 and CDR2 from the germline V gene are SGHRS and YFSETQ. The CDR3 loop reads CASSLEGTVEQFF. In DNA, the CDR3 is TGCGCCAGCAGCTTGGAGGGTACGGTTGAGCAGTTCTTC.

The V gene is TRBV7-9, the J gene TRBJ2-1; unclear D gene. CDR1 is SEHNR, CDR2 FQNEAQ, per germline (reference sequence). Between the trimmed V and J ends, which lost 4 bases and 8 bases, there was a span of 9 bases. CDR3 length equals 12 residues. CDR3 DNA sequence: TGTGCCAGCAGCTCACCCCGAGATGAGCAGTTCTTC. Its translation: CASSSPRDEQFF.

This clonotype appeared a few times. DNA for the CDR3: TGTGCCAGCAGCCCGGACGGGACAGCTCAGCCCCAGCATTTT. The encoded protein is CASSPDGTAQPQHF. The chain carries TRBV7-2 and TRBJ1-5; 7 positions match TRBD1. V shed 5 bases and J 6 bases; nucleotides not matched to a gene: 7. This CDR3 region has 14 residues. Germline CDR1 is SGHTA and CDR2 is FQGNSA.

Note on this clonotype: Relative to the germline gene, one junction end is altered; a read error may explain this. The chain is built from TRBV24-1 and TRBJ2-6, with 9 bases matching TRBD1. The CDR3 spans 19 residues. Per the germline V gene, CDR1 is KGHDR and CDR2 is SFDVKD. The CDR3 loop reads CAASGGGGQGHLGANVLTF. Here the CDR3 DNA reads TGTGCCGCCAGTGGTGGGGGGGGACAGGGCCATCTGGGGGCCAACGTCCTGACTTTC.

The chain is built from TRBV7-2 and TRBJ1-4, with D uncertain. Germline V lookup: CDR1 SGHTA, CDR2 FQGNSA. Trimming removed 5 bases from V and 14 bases from J, with 15 bases in between. The CDR3 totals 12 residues. DNA of the CDR3: TGTGCCAGCAGCCCCGGACGGTACCTTCTGTTTTTT. Translation gives CASSPGRYLLFF.

CDR3 protein: CSARDRRDFPYEQYF. CDR3 nucleotides: TGCAGTGCTAGAGATAGGAGGGATTTTCCCTACGAGCAGTACTTC. This chain joins TRBV20-1 and TRBJ2-7; D might be TRBD2 (6 bases). Trimming shortened V by 0 bases and J by 2 bases, and 14 bases separated the two germline ends. Germline CDR1 DFQATT, CDR2 SNEGSKA (reference sequence). The CDR3 loop spans 15 amino acids.

This chain links TRBV27 with TRBJ1-2, with D possibly matching TRBD1 (5 bases). Germline V gives CDR1 MNHEY, CDR2 SMNVEV (reference sequence). The CDR3 contains 11 residues. Trimming shortened V by 11 bases and J by 3 bases, and 10 bases separated the two germline ends. The CDR3: CALPGHYGYTF. The CDR3 DNA reads TGTGCCCTCCCGGGGCACTATGGCTACACCTTC.

This chain uses TRBV15 with TRBJ2-1, with 8 bases aligning to TRBD2. Trimming removed 1 base from V and 8 bases from J; junction bases left unmatched: 7. Germline V gene lookup returns CDR1 LNHNV and CDR2 YYDKDF (reference sequence). There are 15 residues in the CDR3. Written as DNA, the CDR3 is TGTGCCACCAGCAGAGGAGCGGGGGCACACGATGAGCAGTTCTTC. Its translation: CATSRGAGAHDEQFF.

V and J are TRBV7-2 and TRBJ2-7; no clear D gene. Germline V gene data show CDR1 as SGHTA and CDR2 as FQGNSA. Between the trimmed V and J ends, which lost 3 bases and 0 bases, there was a span of 18 bases. The CDR3 runs 17 residues. CDR3 DNA: TGTGCCAGCAGCTTTATCCCGATCTCAACGAGCTCCTACGAGCAGTACTTC. Amino acids: CASSFIPISTSSYEQYF. Full variable domain (missing parts from reference TRBV7-2 and TRBJ2-7): GAGVSQSPSNKVTEKGKDVELRCDPISGHTALYWYRQSLGQGLEFLIYFQGNSAPDKSGLPSDRFSAERTGGSVSTLTIQRTQQEDSAVYLCASSFIPISTSSYEQYFGPGTRLTVT.

This clonotype was counted between two and nine times. The chain combines TRBV20-1 with TRBJ1-2, with TRBD1 matching over 10 bases. Germline V gives CDR1 DFQATT, CDR2 SNEGSKA (reference sequence). This CDR3 has 18 amino acids. V lost 5 bases, J lost 8 bases, and 23 bases stayed unmatched. The chain's CDR3 is CSAFPPDRGSPRGRGYTF. The CDR3 region has the DNA TGCAGTGCTTTCCCTCCGGACAGGGGGTCACCCAGGGGAAGGGGCTACACCTTC.

This clonotype was detected a few times. One junction end disagrees with the germline gene, perhaps due to a read error. V gene TRBV20-1 combines with J gene TRBJ2-5; D may be TRBD2 (6 bases). This CDR3 region has 16 residues. CDR1 and CDR2 from the germline V gene are DFQATT and SNEGSKA (reference sequence). The CDR3 nucleotides read TGCAGTGCTGGAGACCTAGCGTGGTTTAATCAAGAGACCCAGTACTTC. This codes for CSAGDLAWFNQETQYF.

The J gene is TRBJ1-2, the V gene TRBV20-1; D not certain. Germline loops: CDR1 DFQATT, CDR2 SNEGSKA (reference sequence). The V gene lost 6 bases and the J gene lost 6 bases, with 20 bases spanning the gap. CDR3 length: 14 residues. The CDR3: CSASYWRDENGYTF. CDR3 bases: TGCAGTGCCAGCTACTGGAGGGATGAGAATGGCTACACCTTC.

The chain combines TRBV6-2 or TRBV6-3 with TRBJ2-7; D uncertain. With the DNA end fitting TRBJ2-5 better, the J assignment may be wrong. In germline, CDR1 is MNHEY, CDR2 SVGEGT. The CDR3 length is 17 residues. CDR3 sequence (DNA): TGTGCCAGCAGAACCCGAAAGCGACCCGTTGCACAAGAGACCCAGTACTTC. As protein: CASRTRKRPVAQETQYF.

The CDR3 DNA reads as TGTGCCAGCAGTAAATACAGGGAGATCGGCAATGAGCAGTTCTTC. Encoded protein: CASSKYREIGNEQFF. The rearrangement links TRBV28 to TRBJ2-1; D is perhaps TRBD1 (6 bases). The V gene's germline CDR1 is MDHEN and CDR2 SYDVKM. Deletions cut 5 bases from V and 6 bases from J, with 17 bases between. The CDR3 sequence is 15 residues long.

This chain connects TRBV29-1 to TRBJ2-7; D may be TRBD1 or TRBD2 (6 bases each). V lost 7 bases and J 7 bases, leaving 20 bases between the germline ends. CDR3 size: 13 residues. Germline loops: CDR1 SQVTM, CDR2 ANQGSEA. CDR3 sequence: CSGGGGLRMEQYF. The CDR3 nucleotides are TGCAGCGGCGGAGGGGGGCTTCGGATGGAGCAGTACTTC.

This clonotype was seen more than once but under ten times. This chain uses TRBV19 with TRBJ1-5; weak D call: TRBD1 (6 bases). V was clipped by 2 bases and J by 8 bases, with 13 bases between them. Looked up from germline, CDR1 is LNHDA and CDR2 is SQIVND (reference sequence). The CDR3 spans 14 residues. CDR3 protein: CASSIRQVEKPQHF. CDR3 DNA sequence: TGTGCCAGTAGTATAAGACAGGTCGAGAAGCCCCAGCATTTT.

In its sample, this clonotype was seen a few times. The CDR3 DNA sequence: TGTGCCAGCAGCTTAGTTTCGGACAGGCTAGTATACAATGAGCAGTTCTTC. Protein: CASSLVSDRLVYNEQFF. The chain carries TRBV7-9 and TRBJ2-1; 7 positions match TRBD1. This CDR3 comprises 17 residues. Germline-derived CDR1 and CDR2 are SEHNR and FQNEAQ (reference sequence). The V segment lost 1 base and the J segment 4 bases; nucleotides outside the gene matches: 10.

Regarding this clonotype: A much larger clone lies one base from this, so it may be a read error. V gene TRBV5-1 combines with J gene TRBJ2-5; 9 nucleotides agree with TRBD1. The V gene's germline CDR1 is SGHRS and CDR2 YFSETQ. The length of the CDR3 is 14 residues. The V and J ends lost 3 bases and 11 bases, in that order; junction bases with no gene match: 11. CDR3 in amino acids: CASSSGTGYYGQYF. CDR3 coding DNA: TGCGCCAGCAGCTCCGGGACAGGGTACTACGGGCAGTACTTC.

The chain employs TRBV7-2 and TRBJ1-1; weak D call: TRBD1 (5 bases). V gave up 2 bases and J gave up 7 bases, with 11 bases separating them. CDR1 SGHTA and CDR2 FQGNSA come from the germline V gene. The CDR3 contains 13 residues. This CDR3 reads CASSLRGAGEAFF. The CDR3 region has the DNA TGTGCCAGCAGCTTAAGAGGGGCCGGTGAAGCTTTCTTT.

This clonotype has just one count. A junction end diverges from the germline sequence, so it may reflect a read error. The chain links TRBV4-2 to TRBJ1-2; TRBD1 is a possible D gene (6 bases). CDR3 length: 15 amino acids. Germline V gene sequence: CDR1 LGHNA, CDR2 YNFKEQ. CDR3 residues: CASSPLPGGGKGCTF. In DNA, the CDR3 is TGTGCCAGCAGCCCCCTGCCGGGGGGCGGTAAAGGCTGCACCTTC.

Only a few counts were recorded for this clonotype. The J gene is TRBJ2-5, the V gene TRBV15; D is perhaps TRBD1 (5 bases). The CDR3 sequence is 15 residues long. Trimming pared 1 base from V and 2 bases from J, leaving 11 bases between. Per germline, CDR1 LNHNV and CDR2 YYDKDF (reference sequence). This CDR3 is CATSRARQTQETQYF. CDR3 DNA sequence: TGTGCCACCAGCAGAGCAAGACAGACTCAAGAGACCCAGTACTTC.

This clonotype occurred a few times. The gene calls are TRBV29-1 and TRBJ2-4; D is possibly TRBD1 (6 bases). The J call may be faulty, since TRBJ2-7 better matches the DNA end. Germline V gene lookup returns CDR1 SQVTM and CDR2 ANQGSEA. The CDR3 spans 16 residues. CDR3 sequence reads: CSVLSREQGVLYEQYF. CDR3 DNA: TGCAGCGTACTCTCTCGCGAACAGGGAGTTCTTTACGAGCAGTACTTC.

This clonotype was picked up a small number of times. CDR3 sequence (DNA): TGTGCCAGCAGCCAAGTGCACTCATGGGAGACCCAGTACTTC. This codes for CASSQVHSWETQYF. The chain links TRBV14 to TRBJ2-5; D not resolved. V was pared by 1 base and J by 5 bases, with 11 bases between. CDR3 size: 14 residues. Germline assignment: CDR1 SGHDN and CDR2 FVKESK.

A few counts support this clonotype. This chain joins TRBV28 and TRBJ1-2; D not certain. Germline V gene data show CDR1 as MDHEN and CDR2 as SYDVKM. The ends were cut back, 7 bases at V and 5 bases at J, with 11 bases in the middle. This CDR3 has 12 amino acids. CDR3 residues: CASTPPGYGYTF. The CDR3 DNA sequence: TGTGCCAGCACCCCCCCCGGTTATGGCTACACCTTC.